The 23 T cell receptor beta chains in this list originate from one sample, sequenced in a study of control samples from healthy donors and cancer patients. The repertoire was sequenced with immunoSEQ multiplex PCR; TCRdb's copy has only in-frame clones and lacks some. This sample has hundreds of thousands of clones, with around 80% found just once. Sequencing was done on a sample of PBMCs. These receptors came from a woman aged 55-70 years with lung cancer.

The chain has TRBV5-4 and TRBJ1-2; unclear D gene. The V gene's germline CDR1 is SGHNT and CDR2 YYREEE (reference sequence). The germline V and J ends were trimmed by 4 bases and 2 bases, with 15 bases remaining between them. The CDR3 runs 15 residues. CDR3 loop: CASSLGASRNYGYTF. The CDR3 region has the DNA TGTGCCAGCAGCCTGGGAGCCAGCAGAAACTATGGCTACACCTTC.

V gene TRBV7-9 combines with J gene TRBJ1-1; D gene unclear. Per the germline V gene, CDR1 is SEHNR and CDR2 is FQNEAQ (reference sequence). The CDR3 is 12 amino acids. Trimming shortened V by 1 base and J by 3 bases, and 3 bases separated the two germline ends. The CDR3 region has the DNA TGTGCCAGCAGCTTAGTGCACACTGAAGCTTTCTTT. Amino acid sequence: CASSLVHTEAFF.

This chain links TRBV27 with TRBJ1-2, with a possible D match to TRBD1 (6 bases). The V gene's germline CDR1 is MNHEY and CDR2 SMNVEV (reference sequence). Between the trimmed V and J ends, which lost 2 bases and 4 bases, there was a span of 8 bases. This CDR3 has 13 residues. As DNA, the CDR3 is TGTGCCAGCAGTTTACAGACAGGCTATGGCTACACCTTC. Translated, it gives CASSLQTGYGYTF.

This clone has only one observation. V usage is TRBV28 and J usage is TRBJ1-4; a weak D match, TRBD1 (6 bases). Trimming stripped 10 bases from V and 2 bases from J, with 26 bases between. The CDR3 covers 18 residues. The germline V gene has CDR1 MDHEN and CDR2 SYDVKM. CDR3 nucleotides: TGTGCCACCTCGAACCCAGGGGAAGGTCGGAGTACTAATGAAAAACTGTTTTTT. Protein: CATSNPGEGRSTNEKLFF. Full variable domain (remainder filled in from reference TRBV28 and TRBJ1-4): DVKVTQSSRYLVKRTGEKVFLECVQDMDHENMFWYRQDPGLGLRLIYFSYDVKMKEKGDIPEGYSVSREKKERFSLILESASTNQTSMYLCATSNPGEGRSTNEKLFFGSGTQLSVL.

The V and J genes are TRBV25-1 and TRBJ1-4; 9 bases are shared with TRBD1. V shed 7 bases, J shed 7 bases, and the junction held 7 bases outside the gene matches. The V gene's germline CDR1 is MGHDK and CDR2 SYGVNS. The CDR3 totals 14 residues. DNA of the CDR3: TGTGCCAGCAACGACGACAGGGGGAGTGAAAAACTGTTTTTT. Protein: CASNDDRGSEKLFF.

J is TRBJ1-3 and V is TRBV19, with TRBD1 identical over 8 bases. The junction had 8 bases not matched to a gene; V was cut back by 7 bases and J by 0 bases. This CDR3 comprises 16 residues. Per germline, CDR1 LNHDA and CDR2 SQIVND (reference sequence). For the CDR3, the DNA is TGTGCCAGTACCTTCAGACAGGGGAGCTCTGGAAACACCATATATTTT. Translation: CASTFRQGSSGNTIYF.

This clone was seen a handful of times. V usage is TRBV5-4 and J usage is TRBJ2-7, with a tentative D call TRBD2 (5 bases). This CDR3 is 15 amino acids long. Trimming cost V 1 base and J 0 bases, with 11 bases left between them. Germline V gene data show CDR1 as SGHNT and CDR2 as YYREEE (reference sequence). CDR3 sequence reads: CASSLTRGSSYEQYF. Here the CDR3 DNA reads TGTGCCAGCAGCTTGACTCGAGGGAGCTCCTACGAGCAGTACTTC.

The chain employs TRBV6-1 and TRBJ1-1, with TRBD1 matching 7 bases. J gave up 5 bases and V 7 bases, and 10 bases lay outside the gene matches. This CDR3 is built from 14 residues. Germline values: CDR1 MNHNS, CDR2 SASEGT. The DNA of the CDR3 is TGTGCCAGCACCAAACAGGGGTTAGTGACTGAAGCTTTCTTT. The encoded protein is CASTKQGLVTEAFF.

Written as DNA, the CDR3 is TGCGCCATGAAAGTCAAAGAGACCCAGTACTTC. Its protein is CAMKVKETQYF. The chain uses TRBV23-1 and TRBJ2-5; no definite D call. TRBV23-1 is treated as an ORF (open reading frame) with a function not yet certain. Trimming cost V 10 bases and J 3 bases, with 9 bases left between them. The CDR3 is made up of 11 amino acids.

This sequence joins TRBV6-1 and TRBJ2-2, with D perhaps TRBD1 (5 bases). V was shortened by 3 bases and J by 5 bases, with 22 bases between the two germline ends. Germline V gene lookup returns CDR1 MNHNS and CDR2 SASEGT. This CDR3 spans 18 amino acids. CDR3 protein: CASSDRWGLQGSTGELFF. Written as DNA, the CDR3 is TGTGCCAGCAGTGACCGGTGGGGCCTCCAAGGATCGACCGGGGAGCTGTTTTTT.

This chain links TRBV3-1 (or the pseudogene TRBV3-2) with TRBJ1-4; 8 nucleotides match TRBD1. With 0 bases clipped from V and 7 bases from J, the junction kept 4 bases outside the gene matches. The CDR3 length is 15 residues. Germline-derived CDR1 and CDR2 are LGHDT and YNNKEL (reference sequence). This CDR3 is CASSQDQQGGEKLFF. The CDR3 DNA is TGTGCCAGCAGCCAAGATCAACAGGGGGGTGAAAAACTGTTTTTT.

The chain is built from TRBV7-3 and TRBJ1-3, with 7 bases identical to TRBD1. The V gene end was trimmed by 5 bases and the J gene end by 4 bases; junction bases not matched to a gene: 5. This CDR3 region has 14 residues. CDR1 is SGHTA and CDR2 is FQGTGA in the germline V gene. The CDR3 nucleotides read TGTGCCAGCAGCCCAGGGGGGACGGGAAACACCATATATTTT. It is translated as CASSPGGTGNTIYF.

This chain joins TRBV5-8 and TRBJ2-5, with a weak D call TRBD1 (5 bases). V was cut by 0 bases and J by 9 bases, with 18 bases left in between. This CDR3 has 15 amino acids. The germline CDR1 and CDR2 sequences are SGHTS and YDEGEE. In nucleotides, the CDR3 is TGTGCCAGCAGCTTGGCCTCCAGGGCAGAGGAGCCCCAGTACTTC. It codes for CASSLASRAEEPQYF.

The rearrangement uses TRBV3-1 (or the pseudogene TRBV3-2) and TRBJ2-7, with 7 bases that match TRBD1. J gave up 2 bases and V 1 base, and 2 bases lay outside the gene matches. Germline assignment: CDR1 LGHDT and CDR2 YNNKEL (reference sequence). CDR3 size: 14 residues. DNA of the CDR3: TGTGCCAGCAGCCAAGGGGACAGCCCCTACGAGCAGTACTTC. Protein: CASSQGDSPYEQYF.

This chain joins TRBV27 and TRBJ2-2; the D is unclear. V was clipped by 5 bases and J by 1 base, with 11 bases between them. Germline CDR1 is MNHEY and CDR2 is SMNVEV (reference sequence). This CDR3 has 15 residues. For the CDR3, the DNA is TGTGCCAGCAGTCCCACCTCGCTGAACACCGGGGAGCTGTTTTTT. This encodes CASSPTSLNTGELFF.

This clone was seen only a few times. This rearrangement joins TRBV5-1 to TRBJ2-1; D gene unclear. The CDR3 runs to 16 residues. The germline V and J ends were trimmed by 3 bases and 0 bases, with 13 bases remaining between them. Germline V lookup: CDR1 SGHRS, CDR2 YFSETQ. The CDR3 nucleotides read TGCGCCAGCAGCTCATGGACGGTGAGCTCCTACAATGAGCAGTTCTTC. It translates to CASSSWTVSSYNEQFF.

The CDR3 region has the DNA TGTGCCAGCAGTGAAACTCCCCGAGACTACGAGCAGTACTTC. Amino acids: CASSETPRDYEQYF. The chain recombines TRBV2 with TRBJ2-7; D remains ambiguous. CDR1 is SNHLY and CDR2 is FYNNEI in the germline V gene. This CDR3 region has 14 residues. V gave up 2 bases and J gave up 3 bases, with 11 bases separating them.

The chain carries TRBV27 and TRBJ2-2; D is perhaps TRBD1 (6 bases). Looked up from germline, CDR1 is MNHEY and CDR2 is SMNVEV (reference sequence). This CDR3 comprises 15 residues. Deletions cut 3 bases from V and 6 bases from J, with 14 bases between. CDR3 DNA: TGTGCCAGCAGTTTGGTCCAAGGGACATCCGGGGAGCTGTTTTTT. This encodes CASSLVQGTSGELFF.

In nucleotides, the CDR3 is TGCAGCGTTGCCCGACAGGGATTTAACACTGAAGCTTTCTTT. Translation gives CSVARQGFNTEAFF. The J gene is TRBJ1-1, the V gene TRBV29-1; 7 bases agree with TRBD1. J was trimmed by 2 bases and V by 4 bases; bases with no gene match: 7. This CDR3 contains 14 residues. Germline-derived CDR1 and CDR2 are SQVTM and ANQGSEA.

This clone was seen more than once but under ten times. The V and J genes are TRBV5-3 and TRBJ2-7; D gene unclear. Being an ORF, TRBV5-3 has a function that is uncertain. The length of the CDR3 is 13 residues. With 0 bases removed from V and 1 base from J, the gap between germline ends came to 5 bases. CDR3 region: CARSLAGSYEQYF. Written as DNA, the CDR3 is TGTGCCAGAAGCTTGGCTGGGTCCTACGAGCAGTACTTC.

The chain uses TRBV2 and TRBJ1-1; D is unclear. The V end lost 6 bases, the J end lost 1 base, and 15 bases lay between the germline ends. Germline-derived CDR1 and CDR2 are SNHLY and FYNNEI. This CDR3 is built from 15 residues. The DNA for the CDR3 is TGTGCCAGCAGAGTGGATCCCGGGTCGAACACTGAAGCTTTCTTT. Translated: CASRVDPGSNTEAFF.

The chain is built from TRBV10-3 and TRBJ1-1; weak D call: TRBD1 (5 bases). The CDR3 runs 13 residues. Per germline, CDR1 ENHRY and CDR2 SYGVKD. V was clipped by 5 bases and J by 3 bases, with 10 bases between them. CDR3 DNA sequence: TGTGCCATCAGTCGCGTAGGGGACACTGAAGCTTTCTTT. Translation gives CAISRVGDTEAFF.

The chain recombines TRBV11-2 with TRBJ1-2; D is possibly TRBD1 (5 bases). Germline assignment: CDR1 SGHAT and CDR2 FQNNGV. The V end was cut by 5 bases, the J end by 4 bases, with 14 bases between. The CDR3 sequence is 14 residues long. This CDR3 is CASSPRVGAYGYTF. The CDR3, as DNA: TGTGCCAGCAGCCCCAGGGTGGGCGCCTATGGCTACACCTTC.